The next 22 T cell receptor beta chains were all read from a single sample in a study of regulatory T cells in long-lasting Graves disease. Described time point: newly diagnosed GD, antithyroid drugs for less than 3 months. From PBMCs, RNA was extracted and then used to make the TCR library. TCR beta libraries were built with iRepertoire HTBI primers and Arm-PCR of CDR3 regions. Using its own MiXCR run on the multiplex PCR reads, TCRdb lists one record per CDR3 protein. The sample has roughly 420,000 distinct CDR3 sequences, about 16% seen once. The data were also submitted as part of a second study, on T cells in Graves' hyperthyroidism and ophthalmopathy.

Material: peripheral blood mononuclear cells (PBMCs), obtained at new diagnosis, from a patient treated with antithyroid drugs. Receptors originate from a woman aged 25 to 39 with Graves disease.

This clonotype was picked up many times. The rearrangement links TRBV2 to TRBJ2-1, with TRBD2 identical over 13 bases. This CDR3 has 14 amino acids. V was clipped by 8 bases and J by 7 bases; unmatched bases: 5. Germline values: CDR1 SNHLY, CDR2 FYNNEI. As DNA, the CDR3 is TGTGCCAGCCGCAGGACTAGCGGGGGTAATGAGCAGTTCTTC. Its protein is CASRRTSGGNEQFF. Looking up the rest from reference TRBV2 and TRBJ2-1 gives the full variable domain: EPEVTQTPSHQVTQMGQEVILRCVPISNHLYFYWYRQILGQKVEFLVSFYNNEISEKSEIFDDQFSVERPDGSNFTLKIRSTKLEDSAMYFCASRRTSGGNEQFFGPGTRLTVL.

The V call is TRBV9, the J call TRBJ1-1; 8 bases align to TRBD1. V was pared by 3 bases and J by 5 bases, with 9 bases of the junction left unmatched. The CDR3 extends over 15 amino acids. The germline V gene encodes CDR1 SGDLS and CDR2 YYNGEE. The CDR3 region is CASSETGGGRTEAFF. CDR3 nucleotide sequence: TGTGCCAGCAGCGAAACAGGGGGAGGGCGTACTGAAGCTTTCTTT.

The table lists this clonotype with many counts. J is TRBJ1-2 and V is TRBV28; a weak D match, TRBD1 (5 bases). CDR1 MDHEN and CDR2 SYDVKM come from the germline V gene. The CDR3 runs to 12 residues. The V and J ends lost 7 bases and 9 bases respectively, with 15 bases between them. CDR3 bases: TGTGCCAGCAAGCGGGAGCTGGGGCGCTACACCTTC. Its translation: CASKRELGRYTF.

This clonotype appeared a few times. This chain links TRBV6-1 with TRBJ1-1, with a tentative D call TRBD1 (5 bases). Between the trimmed V and J ends, which lost 11 bases and 7 bases, there was a span of 14 bases. Germline CDR1 reads MNHNS; CDR2 reads SASEGT. The CDR3 totals 11 residues. CDR3: CASRGGVEAFF. The CDR3 DNA reads as TGTGCCTCCCGGGGGGGAGTTGAAGCTTTCTTT.

This clonotype was recorded a few times. The chain is built from TRBV29-1 and TRBJ1-5; weak D call: TRBD1 (5 bases). Trimming stripped 4 bases from V and 0 bases from J, with 10 bases between. CDR1 and CDR2 from the germline V gene are SQVTM and ANQGSEA. This CDR3 has 14 residues. DNA of the CDR3: TGCAGCGTTGGGACATCTAATAGCAATCAGCCCCAGCATTTT. Its protein product is CSVGTSNSNQPQHF.

The chain links TRBV27 to TRBJ2-2, with D unresolved. Germline CDR1 is MNHEY and CDR2 is SMNVEV (reference sequence). The CDR3 extends over 12 amino acids. V was clipped by 7 bases and J by 7 bases, with 10 bases between them. Here the CDR3 reads CASTSHGGELFF. The DNA of the CDR3 is TGTGCCAGCACTTCCCACGGCGGGGAGCTGTTTTTT.

This clonotype was detected many times. V and J are TRBV7-9 and TRBJ2-3; 10 bases agree with TRBD2. Germline V gene sequence: CDR1 SEHNR, CDR2 FQNEAQ (reference sequence). V shed 8 bases and J 5 bases; nucleotides not matched to a gene: 7. The CDR3 length is 14 residues. CDR3 amino acids: CASLWASGGDTQYF. The CDR3 coding sequence is TGTGCCAGCTTGTGGGCTAGCGGGGGAGATACGCAGTATTTT.

V gene TRBV10-3 combines with J gene TRBJ2-3, with D unclear. The length of the CDR3 is 15 residues. Germline values: CDR1 ENHRY, CDR2 SYGVKD. Deletions cut 3 bases from V and 2 bases from J, with 12 bases between. The CDR3 reads CAISDYGRNTDTQYF. As DNA, the CDR3 is TGTGCCATCAGTGATTACGGACGGAACACAGATACGCAGTATTTT.

The rearrangement links TRBV7-9 to TRBJ1-2; 7 bases fit TRBD1. The CDR3 extends over 18 amino acids. V trimming: 7 bases; J trimming: 5 bases; junction bases outside the gene matches: 22. Germline V gene lookup returns CDR1 SEHNR and CDR2 FQNEAQ (reference sequence). This chain's CDR3 is CASKAQSQGDTGRYGYTF. CDR3 DNA sequence: TGTGCCAGCAAAGCGCAAAGTCAGGGGGACACAGGAAGGTATGGCTACACCTTC.

This clonotype came up many times. The chain carries TRBV3-1 and TRBJ2-5; D remains unclear. Germline V CDR1 and CDR2: LGHDT, YNNKEL (reference sequence). There are 11 residues in the CDR3. V was shortened by 6 bases and J by 5 bases, with 7 bases between the two germline ends. The CDR3 loop is CASSYLETQYF. Here the CDR3 DNA reads TGTGCCAGCAGTTACTTGGAGACCCAGTACTTC.

The V and J genes are TRBV19 and TRBJ2-7, with TRBD2 matching over 12 bases. Germline V lookup: CDR1 LNHDA, CDR2 SQIVND (reference sequence). Germline trimming cut 2 bases from V and 6 bases from J; bases unmatched to any gene: 5. CDR3 length: 15 residues. The CDR3 DNA sequence: TGTGCCAGTAGTATAAGACTAGCGGGAGCCGCCGAGCAGTACTTC. Its protein product is CASSIRLAGAAEQYF.

This clonotype turned up a few times. J is TRBJ2-3 and V is TRBV9, with TRBD2 identical over 12 bases. The junction had 7 bases not matched to a gene; V was cut back by 1 base and J by 1 base. The length of the CDR3 is 18 residues. Germline CDR1 reads SGDLS; CDR2 reads YYNGEE. The CDR3 loop reads CASSVSGLAGRGTDTQYF. The DNA for the CDR3 is TGTGCCAGCAGCGTAAGCGGACTAGCGGGAAGAGGCACAGATACGCAGTATTTT.

The rearrangement joins TRBV19 to TRBJ1-1; 8 bases are a match to TRBD1. Per germline, CDR1 LNHDA and CDR2 SQIVND (reference sequence). Germline trimming cut 5 bases from V and 0 bases from J; bases unmatched to any gene: 11. The CDR3 totals 17 residues. The CDR3 coding sequence is TGTGCCAGTAGTTTCGGACAGGGAAGGATGATGAACACTGAAGCTTTCTTT. It is translated as CASSFGQGRMMNTEAFF.

This clonotype was detected a few times. The chain links TRBV7-9 to TRBJ2-2, with 9 bases fitting TRBD1. The J segment lost 2 bases and the V segment lost 6 bases, leaving 4 bases of the junction unmatched. This CDR3 is built from 15 residues. Germline values: CDR1 SEHNR, CDR2 FQNEAQ (reference sequence). CDR3: CASRTGQGNTGELFF. The CDR3 nucleotides are TGTGCCAGCAGGACGGGACAGGGAAACACCGGGGAGCTGTTTTTT.

The chain carries TRBV27 and TRBJ2-5; 13 nucleotides match TRBD2. V lost 3 bases and J lost 4; bases outside the gene matches: 8. Germline assignment: CDR1 MNHEY and CDR2 SMNVEV (reference sequence). This CDR3 is built from 17 residues. The CDR3 loop is CASSLGLAGLRGETQYF. CDR3 in DNA: TGTGCCAGCAGTTTGGGACTAGCGGGGTTGAGGGGAGAGACCCAGTACTTC.

This clonotype was seen a handful of times. The J gene is TRBJ2-4, the V gene TRBV20-1, with D perhaps TRBD1 (6 bases). Trimming cost V 0 bases and J 2 bases, with 14 bases left between them. The germline V gene encodes CDR1 DFQATT and CDR2 SNEGSKA (reference sequence). The CDR3 spans 16 residues. The CDR3 here is CSAREGLQGSKNIQYF. In nucleotides, the CDR3 is TGCAGTGCTAGAGAAGGCCTACAGGGTTCCAAAAACATTCAGTACTTC.

This clonotype has a count of ten or more. The V and J genes are TRBV29-1 and TRBJ2-4; D not certain. The CDR3 sequence is 11 residues long. The V end lost 3 bases, the J end lost 5 bases, and 5 bases lay between the germline ends. The germline CDR1 and CDR2 sequences are SQVTM and ANQGSEA. This CDR3 is CSVDRQNIQYF. As DNA, the CDR3 is TGCAGCGTTGACAGACAAAACATTCAGTACTTC.

This clonotype was seen at least ten times. The V and J genes are TRBV5-1 and TRBJ2-7, with 7 bases matching TRBD1. There are 15 residues in the CDR3. CDR1 and CDR2 from the germline V gene are SGHRS and YFSETQ. The trim removed 1 base at V and 1 base at J, leaving 5 bases unmatched. This chain's CDR3 is CASSLQFRGSYEQYF. The CDR3 nucleotides read TGCGCCAGCAGCTTGCAGTTCAGGGGGTCCTACGAGCAGTACTTC.

In the case of this clonotype: A clone one base away is much larger, so this may be a read error. V usage is TRBV30 and J usage is TRBJ2-1, with TRBD1 as a possible D gene (5 bases). Deletions cut 0 bases from V and 10 bases from J, with 16 bases between. This CDR3 has 14 amino acids. Germline values: CDR1 GTSNPN, CDR2 SVGIG (reference sequence). CDR3: CAWSVFGQGYEQFF. DNA for the CDR3: TGTGCCTGGAGTGTATTTGGCCAGGGCTACGAGCAGTTCTTC.

In its sample, this clonotype was seen many times. The V and J genes are TRBV28 and TRBJ1-2; TRBD1 agrees at 7 bases. CDR3 length: 14 amino acids. J lost 8 bases, V lost 6 bases, and 12 bases had no gene match. In germline, CDR1 is MDHEN, CDR2 SYDVKM. The CDR3 sequence is CASSTDRVTGGYTF. The CDR3 DNA is TGTGCCAGCAGCACTGACAGGGTAACCGGGGGCTACACCTTC.

This clonotype was detected many times. The V gene is TRBV29-1, the J gene TRBJ2-1; no definite D call. V was cut by 3 bases and J by 0 bases, with 6 bases left in between. CDR3 length: 13 amino acids. From germline, CDR1 is SQVTM and CDR2 ANQGSEA. The CDR3 loop is CSVDSSSYNEQFF. Written as DNA, the CDR3 is TGCAGCGTTGACTCTAGCTCCTACAATGAGCAGTTCTTC.

This clonotype was observed many times. The V gene is TRBV28, the J gene TRBJ1-2; D is uncertain. The CDR3 contains 13 residues. Per the germline V gene, CDR1 is MDHEN and CDR2 is SYDVKM. Trimming cost V 5 bases and J 3 bases, with 10 bases left between them. The CDR3 is CASSLRVDYGYTF. The CDR3 nucleotides are TGTGCCAGCAGTCTTAGGGTGGACTATGGCTACACCTTC.